This TCR beta chain derives from a study of OX40 agonist ivuxolimab in advanced cancers. Blood was sampled at baseline, cycle 4 day 1, and cycle 7 day 1. TCRdb's copy holds only in-frame clones and misses some; the assay was immunoSEQ multiplex PCR. The sample records around 80,000 clones, approximately 86% being singletons. CDR1 KGHSH and CDR2 LQKENI come from the germline V gene. V gave up 5 bases and J gave up 7 bases, with 17 bases separating them. This CDR3 is built from 15 residues. The rearrangement joins TRBV18 to TRBJ2-2; D might be TRBD1 (6 bases). Specimen: CD4+ or CD8+ T cells sorted from blood, collected in a trial of the OX40 agonist ivuxolimab. This TCR derives from an adult with an advanced solid tumor such as melanoma, head and neck, liver or kidney cancer. In DNA, the CDR3 is TGTGCCAGCTCAAACCTTCAGGGGAATGACGGGGAGCTGTTTTTT. Translation: CASSNLQGNDGELFF.